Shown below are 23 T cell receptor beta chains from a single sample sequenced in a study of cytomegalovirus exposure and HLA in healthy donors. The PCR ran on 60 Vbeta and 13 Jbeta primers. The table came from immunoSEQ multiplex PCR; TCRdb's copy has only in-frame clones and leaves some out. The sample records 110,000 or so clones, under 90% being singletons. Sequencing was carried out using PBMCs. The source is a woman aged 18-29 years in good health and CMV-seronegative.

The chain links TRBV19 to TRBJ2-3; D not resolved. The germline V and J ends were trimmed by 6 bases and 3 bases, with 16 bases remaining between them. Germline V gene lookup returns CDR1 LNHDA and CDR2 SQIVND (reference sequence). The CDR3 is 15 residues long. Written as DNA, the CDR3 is TGTGCCAGTAGCCGCTCCCCCGAAGCGACAGATACGCAGTATTTT. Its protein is CASSRSPEATDTQYF.

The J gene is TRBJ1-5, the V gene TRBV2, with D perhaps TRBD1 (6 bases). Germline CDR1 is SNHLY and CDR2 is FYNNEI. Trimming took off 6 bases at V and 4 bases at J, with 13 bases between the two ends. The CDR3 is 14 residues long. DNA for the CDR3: TGTGCCAGCAGCTCACAGGGTGCTAATCAGCCCCAGCATTTT. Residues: CASSSQGANQPQHF.

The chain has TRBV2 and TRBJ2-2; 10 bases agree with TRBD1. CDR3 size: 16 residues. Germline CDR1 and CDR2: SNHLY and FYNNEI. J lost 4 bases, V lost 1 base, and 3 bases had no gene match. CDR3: CASSEGQGAFTGELFF. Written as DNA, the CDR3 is TGTGCCAGCAGTGAAGGACAGGGGGCCTTCACCGGGGAGCTGTTTTTT.

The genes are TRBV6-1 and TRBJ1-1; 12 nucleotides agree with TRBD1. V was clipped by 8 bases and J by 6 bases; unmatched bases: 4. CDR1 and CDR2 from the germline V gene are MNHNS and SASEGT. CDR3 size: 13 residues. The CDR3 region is CASGGQGAPEAFF. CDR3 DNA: TGTGCCAGCGGGGGACAGGGGGCCCCTGAAGCTTTCTTT.

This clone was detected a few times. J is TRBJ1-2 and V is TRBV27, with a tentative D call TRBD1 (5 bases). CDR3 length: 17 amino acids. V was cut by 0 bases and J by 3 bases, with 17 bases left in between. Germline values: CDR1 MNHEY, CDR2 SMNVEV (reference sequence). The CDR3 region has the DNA TGTGCCAGCAGTTTATCTTGGAACAGGAGAGCTTACTATGGCTACACCTTC. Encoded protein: CASSLSWNRRAYYGYTF.

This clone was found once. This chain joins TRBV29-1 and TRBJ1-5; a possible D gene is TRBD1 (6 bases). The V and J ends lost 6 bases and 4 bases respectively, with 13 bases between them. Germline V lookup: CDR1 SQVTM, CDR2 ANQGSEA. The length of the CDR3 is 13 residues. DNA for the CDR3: TGCAGCGTACCGGGACAAGGGAATCAGCCCCAGCATTTT. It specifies CSVPGQGNQPQHF.

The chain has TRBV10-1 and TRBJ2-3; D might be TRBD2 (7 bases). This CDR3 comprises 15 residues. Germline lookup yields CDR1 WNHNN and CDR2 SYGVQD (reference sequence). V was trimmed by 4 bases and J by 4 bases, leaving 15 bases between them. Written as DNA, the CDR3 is TGCGCCAGCAGTGTGAGGGGGGACTACGCAGATACGCAGTATTTT. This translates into CASSVRGDYADTQYF.

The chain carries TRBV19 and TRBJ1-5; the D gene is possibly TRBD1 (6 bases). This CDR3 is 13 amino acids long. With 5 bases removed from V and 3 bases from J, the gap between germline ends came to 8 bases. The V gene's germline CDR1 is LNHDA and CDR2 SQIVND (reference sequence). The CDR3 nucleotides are TGTGCCAGTAGTTGGGACATCAATCAGCCCCAGCATTTT. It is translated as CASSWDINQPQHF.

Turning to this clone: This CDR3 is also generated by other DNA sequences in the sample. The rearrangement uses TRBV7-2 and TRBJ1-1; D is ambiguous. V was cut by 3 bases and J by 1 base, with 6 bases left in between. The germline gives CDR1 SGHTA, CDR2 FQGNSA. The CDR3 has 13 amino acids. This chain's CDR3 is CASSLSENTEAFF. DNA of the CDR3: TGTGCCAGCAGCTTGTCAGAGAACACTGAAGCTTTCTTT.

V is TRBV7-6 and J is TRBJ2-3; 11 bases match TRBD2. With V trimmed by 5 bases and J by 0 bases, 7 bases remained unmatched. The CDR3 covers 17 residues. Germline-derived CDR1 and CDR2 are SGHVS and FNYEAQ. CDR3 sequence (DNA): TGTGCCAGCAGCACGTACGGGACTAGCGGTAGCACAGATACGCAGTATTTT. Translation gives CASSTYGTSGSTDTQYF. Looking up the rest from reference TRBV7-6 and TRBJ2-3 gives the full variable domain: GAGVSQSPRYKVTKRGQDVALRCDPISGHVSLYWYRQALGQGPEFLTYFNYEAQQDKSGLPNDRFSAERPEGSISTLTIQRTEQRDSAMYRCASSTYGTSGSTDTQYFGPGTRLTVL.

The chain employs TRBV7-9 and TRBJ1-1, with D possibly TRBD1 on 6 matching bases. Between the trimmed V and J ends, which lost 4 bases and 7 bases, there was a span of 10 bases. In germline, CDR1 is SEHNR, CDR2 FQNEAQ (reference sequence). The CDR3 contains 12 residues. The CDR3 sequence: CASSSYRDEAFF. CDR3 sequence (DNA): TGTGCCAGCAGCTCCTACAGGGATGAAGCTTTCTTT.

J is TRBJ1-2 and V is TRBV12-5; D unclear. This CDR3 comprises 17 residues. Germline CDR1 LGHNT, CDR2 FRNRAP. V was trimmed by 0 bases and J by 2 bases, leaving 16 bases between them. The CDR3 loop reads CASGLVVGQTRNYGYTF. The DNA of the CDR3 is TGTGCTAGTGGTTTGGTAGTCGGGCAGACTAGAAACTATGGCTACACCTTC.

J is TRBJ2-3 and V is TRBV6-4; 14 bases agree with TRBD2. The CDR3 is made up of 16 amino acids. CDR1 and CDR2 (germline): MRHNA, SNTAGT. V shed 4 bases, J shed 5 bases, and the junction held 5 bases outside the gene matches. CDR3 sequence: CASSAGTSGSGDTQYF. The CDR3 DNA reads TGTGCCAGCAGTGCTGGGACTAGCGGGAGTGGAGATACGCAGTATTTT.

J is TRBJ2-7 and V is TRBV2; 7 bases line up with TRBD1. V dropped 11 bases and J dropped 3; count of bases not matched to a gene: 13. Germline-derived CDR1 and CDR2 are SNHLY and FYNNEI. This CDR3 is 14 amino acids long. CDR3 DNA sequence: TGTGCCGCCAGATCTCAAGACAGGGTCTACGAGCAGTACTTC. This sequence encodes CAARSQDRVYEQYF.

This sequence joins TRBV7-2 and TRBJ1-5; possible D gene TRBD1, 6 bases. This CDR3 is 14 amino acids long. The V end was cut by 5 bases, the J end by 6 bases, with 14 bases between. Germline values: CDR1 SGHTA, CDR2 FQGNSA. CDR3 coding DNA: TGTGCCAGCAGCCCGCTAGGGGGATCTCAGCCCCAGCATTTT. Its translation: CASSPLGGSQPQHF.

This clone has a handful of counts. The CDR3 reads CASSQRTSGTTDTQYF. The CDR3 DNA is TGCGCCAGCAGCCAACGGACTAGCGGGACCACAGATACGCAGTATTTT. This sequence joins TRBV4-1 and TRBJ2-3; 12 bases map to TRBD2. CDR1 MGHRA and CDR2 YSYEKL come from the germline V gene. The CDR3 runs to 16 residues. J was trimmed by 2 bases and V by 2 bases; bases with no gene match: 2.

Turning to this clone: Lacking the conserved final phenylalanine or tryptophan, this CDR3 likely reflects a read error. Here the CDR3 DNA reads TGTGCCAGCAGTTTAAGGGTTGGAGGCGGTTGGGAGCAGTACCTC. Amino acid sequence: CASSLRVGGGWEQYL. The V call is TRBV27, the J call TRBJ2-7, with D maybe TRBD2 (5 bases). Germline assignment: CDR1 MNHEY and CDR2 SMNVEV (reference sequence). This CDR3 has 15 amino acids. Trimming left V 2 bases short and J 7 bases short, with 18 bases between.

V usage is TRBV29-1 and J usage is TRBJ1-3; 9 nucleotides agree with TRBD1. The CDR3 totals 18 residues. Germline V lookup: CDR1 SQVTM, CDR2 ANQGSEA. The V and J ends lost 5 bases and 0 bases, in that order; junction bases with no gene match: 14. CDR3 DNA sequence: TGCAGCGTTCTTCGAGGGACAGGGCCCTACAACTCTGGAAACACCATATATTTT. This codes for CSVLRGTGPYNSGNTIYF.

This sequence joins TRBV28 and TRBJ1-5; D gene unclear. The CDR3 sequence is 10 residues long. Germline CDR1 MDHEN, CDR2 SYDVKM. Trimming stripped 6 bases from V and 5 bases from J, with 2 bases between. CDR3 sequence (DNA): TGTGCCAGCAGCTATCAGCCCCAGCATTTT. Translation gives CASSYQPQHF. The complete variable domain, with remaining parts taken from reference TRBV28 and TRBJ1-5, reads DVKVTQSSRYLVKRTGEKVFLECVQDMDHENMFWYRQDPGLGLRLIYFSYDVKMKEKGDIPEGYSVSREKKERFSLILESASTNQTSMYLCASSYQPQHFGDGTRLSIL.

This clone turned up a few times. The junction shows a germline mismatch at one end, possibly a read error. CDR3 residues: CSARQVQDNF. The CDR3 region has the DNA TGCAGTGCTAGGCAAGTACAGGACAATTTC. The gene calls are TRBV20-1 and TRBJ2-7; maybe TRBD1 (5 bases). CDR1 is DFQATT and CDR2 is SNEGSKA in the germline V gene (reference sequence). The CDR3 is made up of 10 amino acids.

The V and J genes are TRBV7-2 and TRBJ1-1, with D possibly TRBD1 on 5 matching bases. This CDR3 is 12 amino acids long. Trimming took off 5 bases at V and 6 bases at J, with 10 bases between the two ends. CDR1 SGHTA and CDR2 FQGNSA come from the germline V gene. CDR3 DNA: TGTGCCAGCAGCCTAGGGACTGCTGAAGCTTTCTTT. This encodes CASSLGTAEAFF.

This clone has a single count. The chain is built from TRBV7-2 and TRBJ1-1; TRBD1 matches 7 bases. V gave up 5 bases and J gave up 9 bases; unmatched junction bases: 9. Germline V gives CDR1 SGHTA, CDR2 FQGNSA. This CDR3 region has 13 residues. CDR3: CASSVDRVEKAFF. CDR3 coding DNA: TGTGCCAGCAGCGTAGACAGGGTCGAAAAAGCTTTCTTT.

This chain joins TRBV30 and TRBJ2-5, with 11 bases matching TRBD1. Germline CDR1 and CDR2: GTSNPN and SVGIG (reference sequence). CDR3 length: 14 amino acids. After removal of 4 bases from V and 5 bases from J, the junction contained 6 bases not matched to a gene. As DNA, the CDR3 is TGTGCCTGGAAAGCGGGACAGGGGGTCGAGACCCAGTACTTC. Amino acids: CAWKAGQGVETQYF.